The rows below give T cell receptor beta chains drawn from one sample of a study of blood T cell repertoires in COVID-19. The repertoire was sequenced with immunoSEQ multiplex PCR; TCRdb's copy has only in-frame clones and lacks some. Here the sample spans roughly 35,000 clones, 85% being singletons. The sequenced material came from peripheral blood. The receptors were gathered from a human donor with acute or convalescent COVID-19. The donor label of this sample is uncertain. Both conserved end residues are part of each CDR3. D genes are given only for firm matches. Where a row states a size, it is once, few, many or the class of an expanded clone; other rows omit it.

cdr3_length j_call d_call clone_size v_call cdr3_nt cdr3_aa
14 TRBJ2-3 TRBD2 - TRBV20-1 TGCAGTGCTAGTGTGACTAGCGGGATGGATACGCAGTATTTT CSASVTSGMDTQYF
16 TRBJ2-5 TRBD1 - TRBV11-3 TGTGCCAGCAGCTTAGGAGGACAGGGAGGCCAAGAGACCCAGTACTTC CASSLGGQGGQETQYF
16 TRBJ1-4 TRBD1 - TRBV28 TGTGCCAGCAGTCTCCCTCCGGGACAGAATAATGAAAAACTGTTTTTT CASSLPPGQNNEKLFF
15 TRBJ2-7 - once TRBV10-3 TGTGCCATCAGTGAGTCAGGCGGTCTTTCCTACGAGCAGTACTTC CAISESGGLSYEQYF
15 TRBJ2-1 - - TRBV19 TGTGCCAGTAAAGTGGGCACTACGGGATACCGTGAGCAGTTCTTC CASKVGTTGYREQFF
15 TRBJ1-3 - - TRBV18 TGTGCCAGCTCACCCAGGGGTATGCCTGGAAACACCATATATTTT CASSPRGMPGNTIYF
17 TRBJ1-2 TRBD1 once TRBV11-2 TGTGCCAGCACCGAAATACGCCGACGACAGGGGGCGCCTGGCTACACCTTC CASTEIRRRQGAPGYTF
14 TRBJ2-1 TRBD1 few TRBV6-5 TGTGCCAGTACCCGGGGCAGGGGGTACAATGAGCAGTTCTTC CASTRGRGYNEQFF
13 TRBJ2-1 - few TRBV11-3 TGTGCCAGCAGCCCAGGGGCCGTCAATGAGCAGTTCTTC CASSPGAVNEQFF
16 TRBJ1-1 TRBD1 once TRBV6-1 TGTGCCAGCAGTGTAACTGTGGGACAGTTGAACACTGAAGCTTTCTTT CASSVTVGQLNTEAFF
14 TRBJ1-4 - - TRBV28 TGTGCCAGCAGTTTTTTCCAGGGGCATGAAAAACTGTTTTTT CASSFFQGHEKLFF
15 TRBJ2-1 TRBD1 - TRBV6-1 TGTGCCAGCAGTGAAGAGGGGGCTTCCTACAATGAGCAGTTCTTC CASSEEGASYNEQFF
15 TRBJ2-1 - - TRBV4-1 TGCGCCAGCAGCCCACTAGGTCTTCGTTTCAATGAGCAGTTCTTC CASSPLGLRFNEQFF
12 TRBJ1-6 - - TRBV2 TGTGCCAGCACGGGGGGGCATTCACCCCTCCACTTT CASTGGHSPLHF
12 TRBJ2-7 - - TRBV30 TGTGCCTGGGGGTCAGACACCTACGAGCAGTACTTC CAWGSDTYEQYF
16 TRBJ2-7 TRBD2 - TRBV7-2 TGTGCCAGCAGCCCCCAAGGTCTAGCGGGAGGGCACGAGCAGTACTTC CASSPQGLAGGHEQYF
15 TRBJ1-2 - - TRBV6-4 TGTGCCAGCAGTTCCGGGGGAAGGGGATCCTATGGCTACACCTTC CASSSGGRGSYGYTF
14 TRBJ2-7 TRBD1 - TRBV7-8 TGTGCCAGCAGCTTGGGGACAGGGATCTACGAGCAGTACTTC CASSLGTGIYEQYF
13 TRBJ2-7 - - TRBV11-2 TGTGCCAGCAGCTTAGGCGGCGGCGGATGGCAGTACTTC CASSLGGGGWQYF
12 TRBJ1-3 TRBD1 - TRBV7-9 TGTGCCAGCTCGGGACAGGGAAACACCATATATTTT CASSGQGNTIYF
16 TRBJ2-7 - - TRBV5-5 TGTGCCAGCAGCTTAGTACCAGGGCCTCAGCCTGGCGAGCAGTACTTC CASSLVPGPQPGEQYF
17 TRBJ1-1 - - TRBV3-1/TRBV3-2 TGTGCCAGCAGCCAAGAAGCCCCGACACCTTGTAGGACTGAAGCTTTCTTT CASSQEAPTPCRTEAFF
15 TRBJ2-3 - - TRBV5-1 TGCGCCAGCAGCCTCCTACCACGCAACACAGATACGCAGTATTTT CASSLLPRNTDTQYF
15 TRBJ2-5 TRBD2 once TRBV5-1 TGCGCCAGCAGCGTCTTAGCGGGGGGTAAAGAGACCCAGTACTTC CASSVLAGGKETQYF
17 TRBJ1-6 TRBD1 - TRBV19 TGCGCCAGTAAGAATATCCGACTACAGGGGGTTGATTCACCCCTCCACTTT CASKNIRLQGVDSPLHF
17 TRBJ2-7 TRBD1 few TRBV28 TGTGCCAGCAGTTTCAACCGGGACAGGGGGTCCCTTGGGGAGCAGTACTTC CASSFNRDRGSLGEQYF
16 TRBJ1-1 - - TRBV7-9 TGTGCCAGCAGCTTCAACCCTTCGTACAGTAACACTGAAGCTTTCTTT CASSFNPSYSNTEAFF
15 TRBJ2-7 TRBD2 - TRBV27 TGTGCCAGCAGGACCGGGAGGTTTTCCGTGGACGAGCAGTACTTC CASRTGRFSVDEQYF
14 TRBJ2-3 TRBD2 - TRBV6-5 TGTGCCAGCATCCCGGGACTAGAGCCAGATACGCAGTATTTT CASIPGLEPDTQYF
16 TRBJ1-2 - - TRBV7-9 TGTGCCAGCAGCCCCGGGGGGGACACACGAGTCTATGGCTACACCTTC CASSPGGDTRVYGYTF
14 TRBJ1-1 TRBD1 - TRBV10-3 TGTGCCATCAGTGAACAGGGGGCGAAAACTGAAGCTTTCTTT CAISEQGAKTEAFF
14 TRBJ1-2 TRBD1 - TRBV6-6 TGTGCCAGCAGTTACTCGCGACAGGGAGATGGCTACACCTTC CASSYSRQGDGYTF
18 TRBJ2-6 TRBD2 - TRBV6-2/TRBV6-3 TGTGCCAGCAGTTCCCCCAGCGGGAGAAAATCTGGGGCCAACGTCCTGACTTTC CASSSPSGRKSGANVLTF
18 TRBJ1-3 TRBD1 - TRBV7-9 TGTGCCAGCAGCCCGAGGTCACGGACAGGGAGCTCTGGAAACACCATATATTTT CASSPRSRTGSSGNTIYF
16 TRBJ2-3 - - TRBV27 TGTGCCAGCAGTACGGACTCTGCGACGGGTACAGATACGCAGTATTTT CASSTDSATGTDTQYF
12 TRBJ2-3 TRBD2 - TRBV2 TGTGCCAGCAGTCGGGGGGTTTTGGGGCAGTATTTT CASSRGVLGQYF
13 TRBJ2-2 - few TRBV28 TGTGCCAGCTTTGGGGGGGCTGGCGGGGAGCTGTTTTTT CASFGGAGGELFF
15 TRBJ2-7 TRBD1 - TRBV10-2 TGCGCCAGCCGTACTGGGACAGGGGGCCCCTACGAGCAGTACTTC CASRTGTGGPYEQYF
14 TRBJ2-2 TRBD2 - TRBV10-2 TGCGCCAGAAGCGGGGGGAACGACACCGGGGAGCTGTTTTTT CARSGGNDTGELFF
16 TRBJ2-7 TRBD2 once TRBV2 TGTGCCAGCAGTGAAGCGCGGGGGGGCGGGCCCTACGAGCAGTACTTC CASSEARGGGPYEQYF
18 TRBJ1-4 TRBD1 - TRBV19 TGTGCCAGTAGTGTATCCGGGACAGGGGGCGCCTCCCTGGAAAAACTGTTTTTT CASSVSGTGGASLEKLFF
16 TRBJ1-4 TRBD1 few TRBV19 TGTGCCAGTAGTATAGTAGGCGGGACAGGGGATGAAAAACTGTTTTTT CASSIVGGTGDEKLFF
16 TRBJ1-2 - - TRBV27 TGTGCCAGCAGTTTATCGATAAATGGGGGAGGCTATGGCTACACCTTC CASSLSINGGGYGYTF
15 TRBJ2-1 - once TRBV28 TGTGCCAGCAGTTTATTGGGGCACGACTACAATGAGCAGTTCTTC CASSLLGHDYNEQFF
15 TRBJ2-1 TRBD2 - TRBV3-1/TRBV3-2 TGTGCCAGCAGCCCGACTAGCGGGAGTCTCGGTGAGCAGTTCTTC CASSPTSGSLGEQFF
17 TRBJ1-1 TRBD1 - TRBV13 TGTGCCAGCAACCCACCTGAGGCGACAGGGGGGAACACTGAAGCTTTCTTT CASNPPEATGGNTEAFF
13 TRBJ2-2 - - TRBV30 TGTGCCTGGAGTGTAGTCAGGACCGGGGAGCTGTTTTTT CAWSVVRTGELFF
13 TRBJ2-4 - once TRBV29-1 TGCAGCGTTGAAGGCATCGAACGAGGCATTCAGTACTTC CSVEGIERGIQYF
15 TRBJ2-1 TRBD1 - TRBV4-1 TGCGCCAGCAGCCAAGAAGGCAGGGGGAACAATGAGCAGTTCTTC CASSQEGRGNNEQFF
14 TRBJ1-2 - - TRBV4-3 TGCGCCAGCAGCCAAGATCTCGGACAGTATGGCTACACCTTC CASSQDLGQYGYTF
14 TRBJ2-2 TRBD1 - TRBV5-1 TGCGCCAGCACATTACAGGGGACCACCGGGGAGCTGTTTTTT CASTLQGTTGELFF